This T cell receptor beta chain was retrieved from a study of early T cells in non-severe SARS-CoV-2 infection. Study at large: Sequencing was performed on bulk RNA from unsorted whole blood, leaving chains unpaired.

Individual cDNA molecules were tagged with unique molecular identifiers, the study reported. TCRdb re-analysed the 5' RACE reads in MiXCR, keeping a single row per CDR3 protein. The table lists around 80,000 distinct CDR3 sequences, under 11% of them singletons. Germline assignment: CDR1 MDHEN and CDR2 SYDVKM. The CDR3 has 15 residues. J lost 7 bases, V lost 6 bases, and 14 bases had no gene match. This clonotype was counted many times. Its antigen is not identified. Study-wide findings and caveats: Matching results from VDJdb favored anti-spike CD8 responses, leaving private and CD4 specificities undetected.

The source material was whole blood, sampled at baseline. This clonotype was sampled from an adult who was a healthcare worker with PCR-confirmed SARS-CoV-2 infection or an uninfected control (not recorded which). The V and J genes are TRBV28 and TRBJ1-1; 7 positions agree with TRBD1. The DNA of the CDR3 is TGTGCCAGCAGATCCACGCGAGGGGGGGACAGTGAAGCTTTCTTT. Translated, it gives CASRSTRGGDSEAFF.